The 8 T cell receptor beta chains in this list originate from one sample, sequenced in a study of graft-versus-host responses after intestinal transplantation. TCRdb keeps only in-frame clones here, not all; method: immunoSEQ multiplex PCR. The table has about 88,000 clones, roughly 90% seen once. These receptors have no identified antigens. This material consisted of unstimulated CD4+ T cells sorted from spleen or lymph node cells, taken before intestinal transplant. Receptor source: a human donor who received an intestinal transplant.

The chain combines TRBV5-3 with TRBJ1-5; weak D call: TRBD1 (5 bases). TRBV5-3 is reported as an ORF; its role is uncertain. Trimming removed 4 bases at V and 0 bases at J, with 17 bases between. The CDR3 runs to 17 residues. CDR3 in DNA: TGTGCCAGAAGCAAACCAACAGGCGCCCATAGCAATCAGCCCCAGCATTTT. Translation gives CARSKPTGAHSNQPQHF.

The chain links TRBV12-5 to TRBJ1-2; possibly TRBD1 for D (6 bases). With 1 base removed from V and 8 bases from J, the gap between germline ends came to 26 bases. This CDR3 contains 18 residues. Germline V gene lookup returns CDR1 LGHNT and CDR2 FRNRAP. The CDR3 here is CASGLGLLERGGGWGYTF. In DNA, the CDR3 is TGTGCTAGTGGTTTGGGCCTATTAGAGCGCGGGGGGGGCTGGGGCTACACCTTC.

The J gene is TRBJ2-1, the V gene TRBV5-1; 10 positions agree with TRBD2. The CDR3 is 15 amino acids. V lost 4 bases, J lost 9 bases, and 10 bases stayed unmatched. Germline assignment: CDR1 SGHRS and CDR2 YFSETQ. The CDR3 DNA reads as TGCGCCAGCAGCCCCGGGGTAGCGGGGGGCAGTGAGCAGTTCTTC. This translates into CASSPGVAGGSEQFF.

The chain carries TRBV6-1 and TRBJ1-6, with a weak D call TRBD1 (5 bases). Germline CDR1 MNHNS, CDR2 SASEGT. The CDR3 has 15 amino acids. V was trimmed by 7 bases and J by 8 bases, leaving 18 bases between them. In nucleotides, the CDR3 is TGTGCCAGCACCTTGGACCGACGGGGGGATTCACCCCTCCACTTT. Translation gives CASTLDRRGDSPLHF.

The chain is built from TRBV11-2 and TRBJ2-7; TRBD2 matches at 8 bases. CDR1 is SGHAT, CDR2 FQNNGV, per germline. The CDR3 loop spans 14 amino acids. V lost 2 bases to trimming and J lost 4 bases; unmatched junction nucleotides: 4. The CDR3 spells CASSLTGGIYEQYF. CDR3 DNA sequence: TGTGCCAGCAGCTTAACGGGAGGGATATACGAGCAGTACTTC.

The gene calls are TRBV9 and TRBJ1-4; 11 bases agree with TRBD1. CDR1 SGDLS and CDR2 YYNGEE come from the germline V gene. V gave up 5 bases and J gave up 7 bases; unmatched junction bases: 4. The CDR3 has 14 residues. CDR3 bases: TGTGCCAGCAGTGGACAGGGGGCTGGTGAAAAACTGTTTTTT. Amino acids: CASSGQGAGEKLFF.

The chain combines TRBV18 with TRBJ2-2, with a possible D match to TRBD2 (6 bases). The CDR3 sequence is 15 residues long. V was pared by 2 bases and J by 1 base, with 8 bases between. CDR1 is KGHSH and CDR2 is LQKENI in the germline V gene. CDR3 sequence (DNA): TGTGCCAGCTCACCAATCGGGGGGAACACCGGGGAGCTGTTTTTT. The encoded protein is CASSPIGGNTGELFF.

The V and J genes are TRBV27 and TRBJ2-1; 13 bases agree with TRBD2. This CDR3 has 18 amino acids. CDR1 and CDR2 from the germline V gene are MNHEY and SMNVEV (reference sequence). The V gene end was trimmed by 3 bases and the J gene end by 8 bases; junction bases not matched to a gene: 13. This CDR3 reads CASSFRRTSGGPFYEQFF. As DNA, the CDR3 is TGTGCCAGCAGTTTTCGACGGACTAGCGGGGGCCCTTTTTATGAGCAGTTCTTC.